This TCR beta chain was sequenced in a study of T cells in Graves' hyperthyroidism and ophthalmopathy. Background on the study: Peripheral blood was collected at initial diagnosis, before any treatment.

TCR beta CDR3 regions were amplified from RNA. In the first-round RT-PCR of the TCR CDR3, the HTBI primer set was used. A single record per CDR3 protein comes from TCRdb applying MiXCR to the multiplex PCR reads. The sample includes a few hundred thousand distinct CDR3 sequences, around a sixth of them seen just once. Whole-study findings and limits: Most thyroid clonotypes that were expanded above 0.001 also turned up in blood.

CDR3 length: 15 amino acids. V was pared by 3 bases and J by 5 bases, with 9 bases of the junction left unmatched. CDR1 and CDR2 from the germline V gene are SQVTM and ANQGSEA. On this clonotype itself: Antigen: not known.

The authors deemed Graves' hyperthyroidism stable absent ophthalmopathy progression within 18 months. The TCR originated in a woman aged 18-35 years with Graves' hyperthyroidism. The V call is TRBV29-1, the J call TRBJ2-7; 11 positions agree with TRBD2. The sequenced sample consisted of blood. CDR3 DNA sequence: TGCAGCGTTGATGACCGGGGGACTAGCGGAGACGAGCAGTACTTC. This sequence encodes CSVDDRGTSGDEQYF.